A single sample gave rise to the 29 T cell receptor beta chains below, sequenced in a study of blood T cell repertoires in COVID-19. Assay: immunoSEQ multiplex PCR; the TCRdb copy retains only in-frame clones and omits some. The sample comprises roughly 200,000 clones, more than 65% of which are singletons, and under 5% rests with the top ten. The sample taken for sequencing was peripheral blood. Every receptor here comes from a man aged 50 to 59 with active or convalescent COVID-19.

The chain is built from TRBV7-8 and TRBJ2-5; D not certain. This CDR3 contains 14 residues. The ends were cut back, 4 bases at V and 2 bases at J, with 11 bases in the middle. Germline CDR1 and CDR2: SGHVS and FQNEAQ. As DNA, the CDR3 is TGTGCCAGCAGCTGGAGACCACTGCAAGAGACCCAGTACTTC. Its translation is CASSWRPLQETQYF.

The chain recombines TRBV30 with TRBJ1-1; D uncertain. Germline V gene data show CDR1 as GTSNPN and CDR2 as SVGIG (reference sequence). V dropped 4 bases and J dropped 4 bases, with 13 bases sitting between them. The CDR3 totals 13 residues. The CDR3 is CAWISGRVTEAFF. DNA for the CDR3: TGTGCCTGGATTAGCGGGCGCGTCACTGAAGCTTTCTTT.

The chain uses TRBV18 and TRBJ1-1; D remains unclear. Trimming cost V 3 bases and J 1 base, with 18 bases left between them. The germline CDR1 and CDR2 sequences are KGHSH and LQKENI. The CDR3 sequence is 17 residues long. The CDR3 nucleotides are TGTGCCAGCTCACCCCCCGGCGGGCTGGGCGGGAACACTGAAGCTTTCTTT. It translates to CASSPPGGLGGNTEAFF.

This chain uses TRBV19 with TRBJ2-3; 8 bases match TRBD1. CDR3 size: 15 residues. V was pared by 5 bases and J by 4 bases, with 8 bases of the junction left unmatched. Germline lookup yields CDR1 LNHDA and CDR2 SQIVND (reference sequence). CDR3 in amino acids: CASSGRTGSADTQYF. As DNA, the CDR3 is TGTGCCAGTAGTGGGAGGACAGGGAGCGCAGATACGCAGTATTTT.

The V gene is TRBV10-3, the J gene TRBJ1-3; 12 bases are a match to TRBD1. Germline assignment: CDR1 ENHRY and CDR2 SYGVKD. The CDR3 length is 17 residues. Germline trimming cut 8 bases from V and 2 bases from J; bases unmatched to any gene: 10. CDR3 loop: CAIGRGTGGGPGNTIYF. CDR3 DNA: TGTGCCATCGGGCGAGGGACAGGGGGCGGCCCTGGAAACACCATATATTTT.

This clone appeared once. The chain has TRBV5-1 and TRBJ1-3; D is uncertain. The CDR3 is 14 amino acids. Looked up from germline, CDR1 is SGHRS and CDR2 is YFSETQ. V lost 0 bases and J lost 4, with 8 bases in between. CDR3 sequence reads: CASSLGERGNTIYF. CDR3 in DNA: TGCGCCAGCAGCTTGGGAGAAAGAGGAAACACCATATATTTT.

This chain links TRBV11-2 with TRBJ2-5; maybe TRBD1 (6 bases). V was pared by 2 bases and J by 4 bases, with 17 bases between. Per germline, CDR1 SGHAT and CDR2 FQNNGV. The CDR3 is 16 residues long. CDR3 in DNA: TGTGCCAGCAGCTTAACTGGGGGCGGGTCGGGAGAGACCCAGTACTTC. Its translation is CASSLTGGGSGETQYF.

With respect to this clone: The same CDR3 can be traced to other DNA sequences in this sample. The J gene is TRBJ1-1, the V gene TRBV2; the D gene is possibly TRBD1 (5 bases). The CDR3 consists of 12 residues. With 6 bases removed from V and 1 base from J, the gap between germline ends came to 6 bases. Germline CDR1 is SNHLY and CDR2 is FYNNEI. CDR3 sequence (DNA): TGTGCCAGCAGGCAGGGGAACACTGAAGCTTTCTTT. It translates to CASRQGNTEAFF.

This clone was recorded only once. The chain combines TRBV5-1 with TRBJ1-3; 8 bases are shared with TRBD1. V gave up 7 bases and J gave up 0 bases; unmatched junction bases: 6. The CDR3 consists of 15 residues. The germline V gene has CDR1 SGHRS and CDR2 YFSETQ. The CDR3: CASGQGASSGNTIYF. As DNA, the CDR3 is TGCGCCAGCGGACAGGGAGCGAGCTCTGGAAACACCATATATTTT.

V usage is TRBV10-1 and J usage is TRBJ1-1, with D possibly TRBD1 on 5 matching bases. Trimming pared 4 bases from V and 3 bases from J, leaving 18 bases between. The length of the CDR3 is 16 residues. Germline CDR1 is WNHNN and CDR2 is SYGVQD (reference sequence). CDR3 sequence reads: CASSGGVVGFDTEAFF. As DNA, the CDR3 is TGCGCCAGCAGTGGGGGGGTCGTTGGGTTTGACACTGAAGCTTTCTTT.

This clone was picked up one time. CDR3 in amino acids: CASSVEWGTGGSGTEAFF. CDR3 nucleotides: TGTGCCAGCAGCGTAGAGTGGGGGACAGGGGGCTCCGGCACTGAAGCTTTCTTT. The chain joins TRBV9 to TRBJ1-1, with 12 bases that match TRBD1. V gave up 0 bases and J gave up 4 bases; unmatched junction bases: 10. The CDR3 consists of 18 residues. Germline loops: CDR1 SGDLS, CDR2 YYNGEE.

In this sample, this clone turned up once. V is TRBV7-2 and J is TRBJ1-1; 7 bases align to TRBD1. The CDR3 is 18 amino acids. V shed 5 bases and J 4 bases; nucleotides not matched to a gene: 19. The V gene's germline CDR1 is SGHTA and CDR2 FQGNSA. The CDR3 nucleotides are TGTGCCAGCAGCCAAGGAGGGGGCGGTTCGGGGCGCGGCACTGAAGCTTTCTTT. It codes for CASSQGGGGSGRGTEAFF.

The chain recombines TRBV5-1 with TRBJ2-5, with D possibly matching TRBD2 (6 bases). This CDR3 has 13 amino acids. Germline values: CDR1 SGHRS, CDR2 YFSETQ. V was trimmed by 7 bases and J by 1 base, leaving 11 bases between them. The CDR3 bases are TGCGCCAGCGGCGGGGACGTCCAAGAGACCCAGTACTTC. Its protein product is CASGGDVQETQYF.

The gene calls are TRBV7-9 and TRBJ2-5; 8 bases map to TRBD2. The CDR3 spans 16 residues. CDR1 SEHNR and CDR2 FQNEAQ come from the germline V gene (reference sequence). Trimming removed 1 base from V and 4 bases from J; junction bases left unmatched: 8. The CDR3: CASSLEGPLAGETQYF. In DNA form, the CDR3 reads TGTGCCAGCAGCTTAGAAGGTCCGCTAGCGGGAGAGACCCAGTACTTC. The whole variable domain, filled in from reference TRBV7-9 and TRBJ2-5, reads DTGVSQNPRHKITKRGQNVTFRCDPISEHNRLYWYRQTLGQGPEFLTYFQNEAQLEKSRLLSDRFSAERPKGSFSTLEIQRTEQGDSAMYLCASSLEGPLAGETQYFGPGTRLLVL.

This chain joins TRBV7-2 and TRBJ2-1; D is perhaps TRBD1 (5 bases). CDR1 and CDR2 (germline): SGHTA, FQGNSA. Trimming pared 3 bases from V and 6 bases from J, leaving 12 bases between. This CDR3 spans 14 amino acids. Here the CDR3 reads CASSFGRGGNEQFF. CDR3 DNA sequence: TGTGCCAGCAGCTTCGGTAGGGGCGGCAATGAGCAGTTCTTC.

The chain joins TRBV2 to TRBJ1-5; 7 bases line up with TRBD1. CDR3 length: 15 amino acids. V lost 7 bases to trimming and J lost 4 bases; unmatched junction nucleotides: 10. Germline loops: CDR1 SNHLY, CDR2 FYNNEI. The CDR3 nucleotides are TGTGCCAGCAACCCGGGACAGCCTAGAAATCAGCCCCAGCATTTT. Translated: CASNPGQPRNQPQHF.

CDR3 sequence (DNA): TGTGCCAGCACGGGAGGGACAGCTTACGAGCAGTACTTC. Its protein is CASTGGTAYEQYF. The V call is TRBV6-5, the J call TRBJ2-7; tentative D call: TRBD2 (8 bases). Between the trimmed V and J ends, which lost 7 bases and 4 bases, there was a span of 14 bases. The CDR3 is 13 residues long. Germline V gene sequence: CDR1 MNHEY, CDR2 SVGAGI.

This clone was seen a handful of times. The gene calls are TRBV30 and TRBJ1-2; TRBD1 aligns across 8 bases. Per the germline V gene, CDR1 is GTSNPN and CDR2 is SVGIG (reference sequence). The trim removed 3 bases at V and 4 bases at J, leaving 10 bases unmatched. The CDR3 is 15 residues long. The CDR3 DNA is TGTGCCTGGAGAATTGGACAGGGAAGGTCCTATGGCTACACCTTC. Translation gives CAWRIGQGRSYGYTF.

The J gene is TRBJ2-5, the V gene TRBV15; TRBD2 matches at 12 bases. The CDR3 is made up of 16 amino acids. The ends lost 3 bases at V and 2 bases at J; junction bases unmatched: 4. Germline CDR1 reads LNHNV; CDR2 reads YYDKDF (reference sequence). CDR3: CATSRGLAGGQETQYF. DNA for the CDR3: TGTGCCACCAGCAGGGGGCTAGCGGGGGGGCAAGAGACCCAGTACTTC.

V is TRBV9 and J is TRBJ1-3; TRBD1 might be the D (6 bases). CDR3 length: 15 residues. Germline assignment: CDR1 SGDLS and CDR2 YYNGEE. Trimming took 1 base from V and 0 from J, leaving 8 bases between them. The CDR3 nucleotides are TGTGCCAGCAGCGTATCCAGGGGCTCTGGAAACACCATATATTTT. Amino acid sequence: CASSVSRGSGNTIYF.

This chain uses TRBV24-1 with TRBJ1-1, with a weak D call TRBD1 (6 bases). The CDR3 sequence is 13 residues long. The germline gives CDR1 KGHDR, CDR2 SFDVKD. Between the trimmed V and J ends, which lost 11 bases and 5 bases, there was a span of 17 bases. Here the CDR3 DNA reads TGTGCCAGACGGGACACCCTTTTTACTGAAGCTTTCTTT. Translated: CARRDTLFTEAFF.

This clone was observed a single time. The J gene is TRBJ2-1, the V gene TRBV11-3; 7 bases agree with TRBD2. Germline loops: CDR1 SGHNT, CDR2 YENEEA. The CDR3 loop spans 14 amino acids. Unmatched junction bases numbered 8, after V lost 4 bases and J lost 8 bases. Here the CDR3 DNA reads TGTGCCAGCAGCTCCGAAGCTGGGGGGGATGAGCAGTTCTTC. Translation gives CASSSEAGGDEQFF.

The chain combines TRBV6-5 with TRBJ2-4, with D possibly matching TRBD1 (5 bases). CDR3 length: 12 residues. V was trimmed by 6 bases and J by 8 bases, leaving 11 bases between them. The V gene's germline CDR1 is MNHEY and CDR2 SVGAGI. As DNA, the CDR3 is TGTGCCAGCAGAGGGGCCGGAGACATTCAGTACTTC. Its protein product is CASRGAGDIQYF.

V and J are TRBV24-1 and TRBJ2-1, with D possibly matching TRBD1 (5 bases). V was cut by 4 bases and J by 7 bases, with 10 bases left in between. Germline V gene data show CDR1 as KGHDR and CDR2 as SFDVKD. This CDR3 region has 13 residues. CDR3 protein: CATSDANRNEQFF. CDR3 in DNA: TGTGCCACCAGTGACGCTAACAGGAATGAGCAGTTCTTC.

The CDR3 DNA is TGTGCCAGCAGCGCTACAGGGGACCCTTATGGCTACACCTTC. Translated: CASSATGDPYGYTF. The chain employs TRBV9 and TRBJ1-2; 7 bases are a match to TRBD1. Germline V CDR1 and CDR2: SGDLS, YYNGEE. The V and J ends lost 3 bases and 5 bases, in that order; junction bases with no gene match: 7. The CDR3 is made up of 14 amino acids.

The chain uses TRBV15 and TRBJ1-1; D is possibly TRBD1 (6 bases). The V end was cut by 0 bases, the J end by 1 base, with 9 bases between. Germline values: CDR1 LNHNV, CDR2 YYDKDF (reference sequence). The CDR3 covers 15 residues. The chain's CDR3 is CATSRDRDTNTEAFF. DNA for the CDR3: TGTGCCACCAGCAGAGACCGGGACACGAACACTGAAGCTTTCTTT.

The chain combines TRBV12-5 with TRBJ1-1; the match to TRBD1 covers 9 bases. V shed 2 bases, J shed 6 bases, and the junction held 13 bases outside the gene matches. Germline V gives CDR1 LGHNT, CDR2 FRNRAP. The CDR3 runs to 17 residues. This CDR3 reads CASGLTAGTGRRAEAFF. Here the CDR3 DNA reads TGTGCTAGTGGTTTGACCGCCGGGACAGGGAGGAGGGCTGAAGCTTTCTTT.

V usage is TRBV27 and J usage is TRBJ1-5; D remains ambiguous. Looked up from germline, CDR1 is MNHEY and CDR2 is SMNVEV (reference sequence). V lost 8 bases to trimming and J lost 2 bases, with 10 bases between them. This CDR3 is 13 amino acids long. DNA for the CDR3: TGTGCCAGCGCTGGCCAGGGCAATCAGCCCCAGCATTTT. It codes for CASAGQGNQPQHF.

This clone has at least ten counts. The CDR3 DNA reads as TGTGCCAGTAGTATAGGGGACAGACCCACAGATACGCAGTATTTT. This translates into CASSIGDRPTDTQYF. V usage is TRBV19 and J usage is TRBJ2-3, with TRBD1 matching 7 bases. Germline lookup yields CDR1 LNHDA and CDR2 SQIVND (reference sequence). The V segment lost 1 base and the J segment 2 bases; nucleotides outside the gene matches: 3. This CDR3 has 15 residues.